This T cell receptor (beta chain) was retrieved from a study of T-cell reconstitution after alpha-beta-depleted transplantation in children (dated by TCRdb to about 2016). Notes on the research overall: T-cell immune reconstitution after TCRalphabeta/CD19-depleted allogeneic hematopoietic cell transplantation in children was quantitatively tracked in the study by means of TCR repertoire profiling. The study at large found these results: In some patients, high TCRbeta diversity at day 60 was attributed to recipient T cells and intrathymic progenitors that had survived conditioning. Apparently early alphabetaT-cell count recovery about two months after transplant reportedly relied on only several hundred rapidly expanded clones derived from non-depleted graft cells. Hyperexpanded clone frequencies declined over subsequent months; after one year, T-cell counts and TCRbeta diversity were mostly attributed to newly produced T cells.

Library generation was performed with PCR. The reads were generated on an Illumina HiSeq 2500. Molecular barcoding was employed in the preparation of TCR libraries, with unique molecular identifiers being used to normalize TCRbeta repertoire quantification. The raw public reads went through TCRdb reprocessing: fastp at Q25, MiXCR clone calling, in-frame beta chains kept. Every CDR3 protein is listed once, alongside the most common genes and DNA of its rows. The table for this sample lists hundreds of thousands of distinct CDR3 sequences; about 12% of them were counted only once. The leading ten clones occupy 0.79% of the sample. Sequences SGHAT (CDR1) and FQDESV (CDR2) are obtained from the germline V gene (reference sequence). Trimming takes 0 bases from V and 0 bases from J, and the germline ends sit 17 bases apart. From cysteine to phenylalanine, the CDR3 is 19 amino acids long. Just CDR3 DNA is preserved here, 57 bases in frame from base 1.

Sample treatment or condition, as interpreted from the label and publication: allogeneic hematopoietic cell transplantation with graft depleted of TCRalphabeta T cells and CD19 B cells. The transplant recipients were children given TCRalphabeta/CD19-depleted allogeneic hematopoietic cell grafts. As concerns this clonotype: Its antigen is unknown. No base quality values were provided; no much bigger clone lies one nucleotide off.

The TCR originated in a girl under 10 years old with congenital amegakaryocytic thrombocytopenia, due to receive a stem cell transplant. In this chain, TRBV11-1 is recombined with TRBJ2-2; tentative D gene TRBD1, with 6 bases matching. Here the sequenced sample was PBMCs, taken before TCRalphabeta/CD19-depleted stem cell transplant. The DNA is as follows: TGTGCCAGCAGCTTAGCGGCCTTTGCAGGGGCCTCGAACACCGGGGAGCTGTTTTTT. Translated, it reads CASSLAAFAGASNTGELFF. The full variable domain, with segments outside the CDR3 supplied by the reference TRBV11-1 and TRBJ2-2 proteins, appears as EAEVAQSPRYKITEKSQAVAFWCDPISGHATLYWYRQILGQGPELLVQFQDESVVDDSQLPKDRFSAERLKGVDSTLKIQPAELGDSAMYLCASSLAAFAGASNTGELFFGEGSRLTVL.